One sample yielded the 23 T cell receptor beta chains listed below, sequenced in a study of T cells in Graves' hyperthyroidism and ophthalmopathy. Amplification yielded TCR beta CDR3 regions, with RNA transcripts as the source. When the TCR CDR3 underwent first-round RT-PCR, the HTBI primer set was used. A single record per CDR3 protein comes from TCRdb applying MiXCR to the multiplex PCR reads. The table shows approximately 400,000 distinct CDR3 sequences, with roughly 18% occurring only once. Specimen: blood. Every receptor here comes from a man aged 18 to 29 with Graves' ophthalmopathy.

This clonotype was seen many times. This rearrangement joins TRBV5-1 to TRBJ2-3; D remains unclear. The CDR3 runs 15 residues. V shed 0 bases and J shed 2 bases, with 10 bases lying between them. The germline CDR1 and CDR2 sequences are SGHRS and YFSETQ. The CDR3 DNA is TGCGCCAGCAGCTTGGGTGACTCCTTCACAGATACGCAGTATTTT. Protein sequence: CASSLGDSFTDTQYF.

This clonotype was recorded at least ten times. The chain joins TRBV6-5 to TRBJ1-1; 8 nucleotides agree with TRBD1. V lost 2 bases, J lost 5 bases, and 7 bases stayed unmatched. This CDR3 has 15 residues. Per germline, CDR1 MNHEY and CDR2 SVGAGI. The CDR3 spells CASSYLVTGATEAFF. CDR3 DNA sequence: TGTGCCAGCAGTTACCTGGTGACAGGGGCAACTGAAGCTTTCTTT.

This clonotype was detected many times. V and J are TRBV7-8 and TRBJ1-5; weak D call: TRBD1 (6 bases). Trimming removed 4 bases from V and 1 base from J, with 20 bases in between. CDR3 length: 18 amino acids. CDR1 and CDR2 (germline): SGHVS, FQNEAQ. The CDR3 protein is CASSSSGGAPRSNQPQHF. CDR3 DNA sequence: TGTGCCAGCAGCTCCAGCGGGGGGGCCCCTAGGAGCAATCAGCCCCAGCATTTT. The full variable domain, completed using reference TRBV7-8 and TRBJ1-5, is GAGVSQSPRYKVAKRGQDVALRCDPISGHVSLFWYQQALGQGPEFLTYFQNEAQLDKSGLPSDRFFAERPEGSVSTLKIQRTQQEDSAVYLCASSSSGGAPRSNQPQHFGDGTRLSIL.

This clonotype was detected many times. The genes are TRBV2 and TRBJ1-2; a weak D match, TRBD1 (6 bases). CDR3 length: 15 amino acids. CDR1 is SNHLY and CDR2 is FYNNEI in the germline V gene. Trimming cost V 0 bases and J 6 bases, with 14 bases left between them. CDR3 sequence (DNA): TGTGCCAGCAGTGAAGCGGTCGCAGGGGCGGATGGCTACACCTTC. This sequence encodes CASSEAVAGADGYTF. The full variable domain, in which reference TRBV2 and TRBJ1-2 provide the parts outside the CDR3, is EPEVTQTPSHQVTQMGQEVILRCVPISNHLYFYWYRQILGQKVEFLVSFYNNEISEKSEIFDDQFSVERPDGSNFTLKIRSTKLEDSAMYFCASSEAVAGADGYTFGSGTRLTVV.

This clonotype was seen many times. The CDR3 sequence: CASSLSGTGVTQYF. The CDR3 DNA is TGTGCCAGCAGCCTCTCCGGGACAGGGGTGACCCAGTACTTC. The chain recombines TRBV7-2 with TRBJ2-5; 10 bases are shared with TRBD1. The CDR3 is 14 residues long. From germline, CDR1 is SGHTA and CDR2 FQGNSA. V lost 5 bases and J lost 7; bases outside the gene matches: 7.

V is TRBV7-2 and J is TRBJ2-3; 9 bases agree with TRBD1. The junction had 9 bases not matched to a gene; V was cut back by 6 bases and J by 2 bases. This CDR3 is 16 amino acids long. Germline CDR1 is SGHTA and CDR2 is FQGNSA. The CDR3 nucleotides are TGTGCCAGCAGTCAACTTACAGGGGGCGCCACAGATACGCAGTATTTT. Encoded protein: CASSQLTGGATDTQYF.

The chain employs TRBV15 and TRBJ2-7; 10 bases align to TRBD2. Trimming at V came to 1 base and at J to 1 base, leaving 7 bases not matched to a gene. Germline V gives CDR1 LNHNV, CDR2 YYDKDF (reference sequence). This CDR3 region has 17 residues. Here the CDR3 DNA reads TGTGCCACCAGCAGAGTGGCCTTAGCGGGAGGATCCTACGAGCAGTACTTC. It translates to CATSRVALAGGSYEQYF.

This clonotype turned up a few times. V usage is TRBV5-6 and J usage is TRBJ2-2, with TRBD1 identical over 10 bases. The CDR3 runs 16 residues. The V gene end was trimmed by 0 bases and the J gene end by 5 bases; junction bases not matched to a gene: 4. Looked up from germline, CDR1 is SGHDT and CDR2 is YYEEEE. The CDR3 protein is CASSLVTGGRTGELFF. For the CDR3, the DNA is TGTGCCAGCAGCTTGGTGACAGGGGGCAGGACCGGGGAGCTGTTTTTT. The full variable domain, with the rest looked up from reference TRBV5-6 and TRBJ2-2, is DAGVTQSPTHLIKTRGQQVTLRCSPKSGHDTVSWYQQALGQGPQFIFQYYEEEERQRGNFPDRFSGHQFPNYSSELNVNALLLGDSALYLCASSLVTGGRTGELFFGEGSRLTVL.

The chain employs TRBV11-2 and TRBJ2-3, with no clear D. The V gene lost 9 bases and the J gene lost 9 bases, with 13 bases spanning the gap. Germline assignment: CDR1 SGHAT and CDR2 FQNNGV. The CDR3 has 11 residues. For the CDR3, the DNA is TGTGCCAGTAGGAAAGGATTGACGCAGTATTTT. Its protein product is CASRKGLTQYF.

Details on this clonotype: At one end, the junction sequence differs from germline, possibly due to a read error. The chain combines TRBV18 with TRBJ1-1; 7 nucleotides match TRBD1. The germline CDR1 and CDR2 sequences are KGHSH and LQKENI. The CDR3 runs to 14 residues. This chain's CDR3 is CTSSLGQANTEAFF. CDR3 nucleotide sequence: TGTACCAGCTCACTTGGACAGGCGAACACTGAAGCTTTCTTT.

The CDR3 protein is CASSQETGPYGYTF. CDR3 coding DNA: TGTGCCAGCAGCCAAGAGACAGGGCCCTATGGCTACACCTTC. The gene calls are TRBV4-2 and TRBJ1-2, with 7 nucleotides matching TRBD1. Trimming at V came to 0 bases and at J to 4 bases, leaving 2 bases not matched to a gene. Per the germline V gene, CDR1 is LGHNA and CDR2 is YNFKEQ. CDR3 size: 14 residues.

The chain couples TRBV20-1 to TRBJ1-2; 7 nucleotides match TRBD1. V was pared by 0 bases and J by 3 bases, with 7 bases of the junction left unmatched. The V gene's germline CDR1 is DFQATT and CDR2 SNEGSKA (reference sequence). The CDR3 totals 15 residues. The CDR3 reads CSAREKGQIDYGYTF. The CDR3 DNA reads TGCAGTGCTAGAGAGAAGGGACAGATTGACTATGGCTACACCTTC.

CDR3 protein: CATSGQGAQNREFSYNSPLHF. The CDR3, as DNA: TGTGCCACCAGTGGGCAGGGGGCGCAGAATCGGGAATTCTCCTATAATTCACCCCTCCACTTT. This sequence joins TRBV24-1 and TRBJ1-6; 8 bases map to TRBD1. The V gene end was trimmed by 5 bases and the J gene end by 0 bases; junction bases not matched to a gene: 17. CDR1 is KGHDR, CDR2 SFDVKD, per germline. This CDR3 spans 21 amino acids.

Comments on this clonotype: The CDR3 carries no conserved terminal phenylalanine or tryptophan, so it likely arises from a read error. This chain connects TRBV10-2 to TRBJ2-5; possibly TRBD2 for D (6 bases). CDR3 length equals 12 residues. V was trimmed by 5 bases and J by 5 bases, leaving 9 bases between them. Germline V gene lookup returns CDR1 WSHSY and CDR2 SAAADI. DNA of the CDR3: TGCGCCAGCAGTCGGGACTCGGAGACCCAGTACTCC. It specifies CASSRDSETQYS.

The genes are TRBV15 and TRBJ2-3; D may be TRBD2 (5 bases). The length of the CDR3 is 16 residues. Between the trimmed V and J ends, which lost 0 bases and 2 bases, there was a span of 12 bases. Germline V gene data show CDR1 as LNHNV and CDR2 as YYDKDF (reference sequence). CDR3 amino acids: CATSRELVPNTDTQYF. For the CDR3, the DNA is TGTGCCACCAGCAGAGAACTAGTCCCGAACACAGATACGCAGTATTTT.

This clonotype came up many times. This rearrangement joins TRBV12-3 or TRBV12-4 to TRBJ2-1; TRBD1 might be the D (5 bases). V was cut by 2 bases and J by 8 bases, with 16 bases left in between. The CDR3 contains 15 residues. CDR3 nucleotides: TGTGCCAGCAGTTTAAATCCGCAGGGTAGGCATGAGCAGTTCTTC. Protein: CASSLNPQGRHEQFF.

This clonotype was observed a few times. DNA for the CDR3: TGTGCCAGCAGCTCCCAGGGGGGGTCGGAAAAACTGTTTTTT. Its protein is CASSSQGGSEKLFF. The V gene is TRBV7-6, the J gene TRBJ1-4, with 7 positions matching TRBD1. The CDR3 extends over 14 amino acids. J gave up 8 bases and V 4 bases, and 7 bases lay outside the gene matches. CDR1 and CDR2 from the germline V gene are SGHVS and FNYEAQ.

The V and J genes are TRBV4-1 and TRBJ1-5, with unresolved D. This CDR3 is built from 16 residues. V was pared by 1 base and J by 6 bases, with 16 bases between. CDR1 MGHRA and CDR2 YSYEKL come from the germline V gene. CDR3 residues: CASSQVFSQLGQPQHF. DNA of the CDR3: TGCGCCAGCAGCCAAGTTTTTTCACAGTTGGGTCAGCCCCAGCATTTT.

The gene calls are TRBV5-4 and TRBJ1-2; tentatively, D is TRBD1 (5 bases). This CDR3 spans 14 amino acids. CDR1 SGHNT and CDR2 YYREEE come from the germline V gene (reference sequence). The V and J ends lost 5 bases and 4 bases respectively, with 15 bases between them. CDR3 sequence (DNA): TGTGCCAGCAGGCAACCCTCGGGGGGCTATGGCTACACCTTC. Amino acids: CASRQPSGGYGYTF.

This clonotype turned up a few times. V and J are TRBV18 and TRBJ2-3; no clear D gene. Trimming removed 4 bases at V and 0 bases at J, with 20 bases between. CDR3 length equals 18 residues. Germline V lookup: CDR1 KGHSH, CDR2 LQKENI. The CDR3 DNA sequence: TGTGCCAGCTCACTTCCATTGACACAAGCCGCTAGCACAGATACGCAGTATTTT. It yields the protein CASSLPLTQAASTDTQYF.

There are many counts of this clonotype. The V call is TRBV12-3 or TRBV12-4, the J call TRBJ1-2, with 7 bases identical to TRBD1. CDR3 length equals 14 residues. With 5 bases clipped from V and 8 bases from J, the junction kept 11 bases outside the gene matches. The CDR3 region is CASSLGQKGRGYTF. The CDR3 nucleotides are TGTGCCAGCAGTCTGGGACAGAAGGGGCGAGGCTACACCTTC.

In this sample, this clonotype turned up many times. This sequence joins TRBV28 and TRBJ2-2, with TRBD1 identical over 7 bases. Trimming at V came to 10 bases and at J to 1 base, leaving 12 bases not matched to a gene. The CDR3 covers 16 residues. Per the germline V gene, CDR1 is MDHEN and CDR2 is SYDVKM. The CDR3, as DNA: TGTGCCACTTGTCCCACAGGGGCTAGGAACACCGGGGAGCTGTTTTTT. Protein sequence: CATCPTGARNTGELFF.

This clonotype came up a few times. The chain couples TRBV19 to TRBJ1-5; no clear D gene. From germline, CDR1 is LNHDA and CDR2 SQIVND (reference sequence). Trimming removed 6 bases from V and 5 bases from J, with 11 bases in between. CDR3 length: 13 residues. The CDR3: CASSGGIDQPQHF. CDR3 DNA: TGTGCCAGTAGCGGAGGAATAGATCAGCCCCAGCATTTT.